The source of this T cell receptor beta chain is a study of T cell responses to AZD1222 COVID-19 vaccine. About the research overall: Combined were second doses at about 4 or about 12 weeks.

On this clone itself: Its specificity is not known.

Some clones are missing from TCRdb's copy, which holds only in-frame ones; the method was immunoSEQ multiplex PCR. The table includes 130,000 to 150,000 clones, roughly nine tenths detected once. The CDR3 is 17 amino acids. V was clipped by 2 bases and J by 5 bases; unmatched bases: 8. CDR1 is LNHDA, CDR2 SQIVND, per germline (reference sequence). Overall study findings and caveats: Clonal diversity may have been underestimated, and the donors were mostly white British, with more females than males.

Material: peripheral blood, obtained on day 0 of AZD1222 vaccination. The rearrangement joins TRBV19 to TRBJ2-5; 13 bases are shared with TRBD2. This receptor was obtained from an adult in good health. The CDR3 sequence: CASSISLAGGGRETQYF. As DNA, the CDR3 is TGTGCCAGTAGTATATCACTAGCGGGAGGGGGTCGGGAGACCCAGTACTTC.